This T cell receptor (beta chain) was captured in a study of graft-versus-host responses after intestinal transplantation. Libraries were prepared by immunoSEQ multiplex PCR; TCRdb keeps only in-frame clonotypes and omits some of them. The sample shows some 24,000 clones, 70% to 90% of them seen only once. With 2 bases clipped from V and 0 bases from J, the junction kept 3 bases outside the gene matches. In germline, CDR1 is MNHEY, CDR2 SVGAGI. The CDR3 consists of 16 residues. This TCR was recovered from a human patient who received an intestinal transplant, so some T cells may come from the graft donor. The genes are TRBV6-5 and TRBJ2-1; 8 bases match TRBD2. The sample here was PBMCs, taken 450 to 490 days after intestinal transplant. The CDR3 DNA is TGTGCCAGCAGTTACGAGACTAGCGTCTCCTACAATGAGCAGTTCTTC. It codes for CASSYETSVSYNEQFF.